Described below is a single T cell receptor (beta chain) sequence and its context. Data came from immunoSEQ multiplex PCR; TCRdb stores just in-frame clones and leaves some out. The sample has about 410,000 clones; approximately 89% are singletons. This specimen comes from a study of blood T cell repertoires in COVID-19. The CDR3 runs to 16 residues. Germline lookup yields CDR1 SGHDT and CDR2 YYEEEE. Trimming took 0 bases from V and 4 from J; bases not matched to a gene: 9. This sequence originates from a woman between 35 and 50 years old with COVID-19, enrolled during active disease. The chain uses TRBV5-6 and TRBJ1-2; 7 positions agree with TRBD1. The specimen sequenced was peripheral blood. The CDR3 DNA follows: TGTGCCAGCAGCTTGGTGGGGGACAGCCGGCCCTATGGCTACACCTTC. Translated, it gives CASSLVGDSRPYGYTF.